This TCR beta chain was obtained from a study of T cells in Graves' hyperthyroidism and ophthalmopathy. Disease duration was under 3 months in the ophthalmopathy patients, who also had a Clinical Activity Score of at least 3 and a NOSPECS grade of at least 4. For the diagnoses, clinical symptoms, serum thyroxine and TRAb, thyroid ultrasound and orbital computed tomography were used. TCR beta CDR3 region amplification was performed from RNA transcripts. The HTBI primer set served for first-round RT-PCR of the TCR CDR3. TCRdb re-called the multiplex PCR reads through MiXCR, storing one row per CDR3 protein. The sample records 500,000 to 600,000 distinct CDR3 sequences, about 20% being singletons. Sequencing was done on a sample of blood. The TCR sequence derives from a man aged 35 to 55 with Graves' ophthalmopathy.

The CDR3 reads CASSLASGFPYEQYF. The CDR3, as DNA: TGTGCCAGCAGCTTGGCTAGCGGGTTTCCCTACGAGCAGTACTTC. The gene calls are TRBV5-6 and TRBJ2-7, with 8 bases fitting TRBD2. Germline V CDR1 and CDR2: SGHDT, YYEEEE. V shed 0 bases, J shed 2 bases, and the junction held 4 bases outside the gene matches. The CDR3 extends over 15 amino acids. The entire variable domain, with the rest obtained from reference TRBV5-6 and TRBJ2-7, is as follows: DAGVTQSPTHLIKTRGQQVTLRCSPKSGHDTVSWYQQALGQGPQFIFQYYEEEERQRGNFPDRFSGHQFPNYSSELNVNALLLGDSALYLCASSLASGFPYEQYFGPGTRLTVT.